This T cell receptor (beta chain) was recorded in a study of cytomegalovirus exposure and HLA in healthy donors. Points from the study as a whole: Earlier analysis found most TCR beta V segments productive about 90% or about 30% of the time. Researchers had no immune exposure information except CMV serostatus available. Roughly even sequencing depth across donors was the assumption behind the presence/absence analyses. In a later analysis, parvovirus B19, influenza, CMV and Epstein-Barr virus appeared linked to several top co-occurrence clusters.

To note about this clone: The target antigen is unknown.

The PCR ran on 60 Vbeta and 13 Jbeta primers. This table comes from immunoSEQ multiplex PCR, and its TCRdb copy is limited to in-frame clones, with some not included. The table records 210,000 or so clones, over 75% of them present only once. The V gene end was trimmed by 7 bases and the J gene end by 7 bases; junction bases not matched to a gene: 4. Germline loops: CDR1 MNHNS, CDR2 SASEGT. The CDR3 covers 13 residues. What was sequenced was PBMCs. This chain connects TRBV6-1 to TRBJ2-3; TRBD2 aligns across 11 bases. The source of this sequence is a human donor in good health. In DNA form, the CDR3 reads TGTGCCAGCATAATAGCGGGAGGGAATACGCAGTATTTT. Translation: CASIIAGGNTQYF.